This T cell receptor beta chain was recorded in a study of shared clonotypes between healthy human individuals. Germline-derived CDR1 and CDR2 are SNHLY and FYNNEI. The CDR3 is 13 residues long. V shed 7 bases, J shed 9 bases, and the junction held 5 bases outside the gene matches. Using immunoSEQ multiplex PCR, the repertoire was profiled, and TCRdb retains in-frame clones only, with some absent. The sample has some 2,000,000 clones, around 95% seen once; the top ten hold 0.1% to 0.15%. The specimen was naive CD4+ T cells sorted from blood. Subset given: CD45RA+ positively selected. This chain connects TRBV2 to TRBJ1-6; 8 positions agree with TRBD1. This TCR came from a man aged 18 to 35 in good health. The CDR3 nucleotides are TGTGCCAGCAAAGGACAGGGAGTTTCACCCCTCCACTTT. This gives the protein CASKGQGVSPLHF. The full variable domain, with the rest looked up from reference TRBV2 and TRBJ1-6, is EPEVTQTPSHQVTQMGQEVILRCVPISNHLYFYWYRQILGQKVEFLVSFYNNEISEKSEIFDDQFSVERPDGSNFTLKIRSTKLEDSAMYFCASKGQGVSPLHFGNGTRLTVT.